This T cell receptor beta chain was sequenced in a study of CD8+ T cells in alopecia areata. CD4+ and CD8+ T cells were sorted from PBMCs. Regarding the study as a whole: Lesional scalp, notably in alopecia totalis/universalis, had clonality above that of normal scalp.

To note about this clone: Its antigen is unidentified.

Trimming stripped 3 bases from V and 1 base from J, with 7 bases between. Germline CDR1 MGHDK, CDR2 SYGVNS. This CDR3 spans 14 amino acids. Following extraction, RNA underwent reverse transcription to cDNA, which served as the sequencing template. Sequencing used immunoSEQ multiplex PCR; TCRdb keeps in-frame clones, though not all of them. Of about 200,000 clones listed, roughly 56% are singletons. The TCR sequence derives from a human donor in good health. The gene calls are TRBV25-1 and TRBJ1-5; TRBD1 is a possible D gene (5 bases). Sequenced sample: CD8+ T cells sorted from blood. The CDR3 DNA reads TGTGCCAGCAGTGAGAGGGGAAGCAATCAGCCCCAGCATTTT. It yields the protein CASSERGSNQPQHF.